This is a list of T cell receptor beta chains from one sample in a study of blood T cell repertoires in COVID-19. Repertoires were generated with immunoSEQ multiplex PCR, while TCRdb's copy carries only in-frame clones and drops some. The data hold 72,000 or so clones, with roughly 77% observed a single time. The sequenced sample was peripheral blood. The receptor set was obtained from a human donor in a cohort sampled during active COVID-19. The CDR3 runs from the conserved cysteine through the conserved F or W. Size values are once, few and many counts, or a class for expanded clones, and some rows have none.

>.|TRBV11-2
CASSLDGGLYGYTF
>many|TRBV6-2/TRBV6-3
CASSYQTDYTF
>.|TRBV6-1
CASSGGGTSGTNYEQYF
>.|TRBV4-1
CASSQDPGLDITDTQYF
>.|TRBV5-1
CASSLDRRNEKLFF
>few|TRBV4-3
CASSQDGGISGNTIYF
>.|TRBV28
CATTGGYEQYF
>few|TRBV5-1
CASRLTSGGQETQYF
>.|TRBV3-1/TRBV3-2
CASSLEGHYYNEQFF
>.|TRBV5-1
CASSLTGTSGTYEQYF
>.|TRBV20-1
CSASTYQGSSYNEQFF
>.|TRBV4-1
CASSQERRFGRTGDEKLFF
>.|TRBV4-2
CASSHQDRVNSDTQYF
>.|TRBV19
CASINPGTNEKLFF
>.|TRBV4-1
CASSKGWVADSYEQYF
>.|TRBV4-2
CASSQALNSGRGNTGELFF
>few|TRBV2
CASTPTGNGNTIYF
>.|TRBV18
CASSPLAGGTFGYGYTF
>few|TRBV6-1
CASSAEGLGGNQPQHF
>.|TRBV29-1
CSVESDRGYEQYF
>.|TRBV5-4
CASSFLSLGTDTQYF
>.|TRBV6-5
CASSYLQGNTGELFF
>.|TRBV5-6
CASSLNDRESPLHF
>.|TRBV12-3/TRBV12-4
CASSLSRGQGYTF
>.|TRBV19
CASSMQSGGRYEQYF
>.|TRBV5-1
CASSETGRLGTDTQYF
>.|TRBV7-2
CASSSGRESSGNTIYF
>.|TRBV28
CASSPGTGPYEKLFF
>.|TRBV6-5
CASTRQGSGELFF
>.|TRBV25-1
CASSEPSGRIYEQYF
>once|TRBV2
CASSRTGDNNEQFF
>.|TRBV19
CASSIWPGLQETQYF
>.|TRBV28
CASRPGVAGSVQFF
>.|TRBV28
CASSSQVSYEQYF
>few|TRBV28
CASRSVGTVRNTEAFF
>.|TRBV5-5
CASSPEGWSGNTIYF
>.|TRBV12-3/TRBV12-4
CASSLRLTGELFF
>.|TRBV5-1
CASSLWGGQETQYF
>.|TRBV6-5
CASSYNGDTEAFF
>.|TRBV28
CASSNLIGGMDGANVLTF
>few|TRBV27
CASRATLDNSPLHF
>once|TRBV5-1
CASSVGTFAAGELFF
>few|TRBV28
CASSFELTSGSYEQYF
>.|TRBV10-3
CAISDRTDSYEQYF
>.|TRBV28
CASSWGTSGSLDTQYF
>.|TRBV11-2
CASSGGGPNTGELFF
>.|TRBV28
CASRISGATNEKLFF